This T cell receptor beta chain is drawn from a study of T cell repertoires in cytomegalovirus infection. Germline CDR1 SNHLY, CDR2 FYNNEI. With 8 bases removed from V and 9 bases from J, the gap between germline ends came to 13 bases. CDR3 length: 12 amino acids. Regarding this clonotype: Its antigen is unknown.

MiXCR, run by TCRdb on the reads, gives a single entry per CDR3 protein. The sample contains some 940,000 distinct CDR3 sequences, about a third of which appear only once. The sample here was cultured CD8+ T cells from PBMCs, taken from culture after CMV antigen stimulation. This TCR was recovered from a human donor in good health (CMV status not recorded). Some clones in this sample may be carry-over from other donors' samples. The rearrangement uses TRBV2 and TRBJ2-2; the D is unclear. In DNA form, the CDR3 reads TGTGCCAGCGTTCCCTCTAAGCGGGAGCTGTTTTTT. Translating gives CASVPSKRELFF.